This TCR beta chain was observed in a study of early T cells in non-severe SARS-CoV-2 infection. Separate cDNA molecules each had unique molecular identifiers attached to them. TCRdb passed the 5' RACE reads through MiXCR, listing each CDR3 protein once. The sample records tens of thousands of distinct CDR3 sequences, approximately 10% being singletons. Findings of the study overall: Sequences matched to VDJdb favored anti-spike CD8 responses, while private and CD4 specificities were missed.

On this clonotype itself: Its antigen is as yet unknown.

Trimming removed 7 bases from V and 8 bases from J, with 20 bases in between. This CDR3 is built from 14 residues. Germline assignment: CDR1 SGHAT and CDR2 FQNNGV. This chain connects TRBV11-2 to TRBJ1-2, with D unresolved. This sample comprised whole blood, obtained at baseline. The clonotype originates from an adult who was a healthcare worker with PCR-confirmed SARS-CoV-2 infection or an uninfected control (not recorded which). The CDR3 region is CASNKHSLGSGYTF. The CDR3 DNA reads as TGTGCCAGCAACAAACATTCCCTGGGAAGCGGCTACACCTTC.